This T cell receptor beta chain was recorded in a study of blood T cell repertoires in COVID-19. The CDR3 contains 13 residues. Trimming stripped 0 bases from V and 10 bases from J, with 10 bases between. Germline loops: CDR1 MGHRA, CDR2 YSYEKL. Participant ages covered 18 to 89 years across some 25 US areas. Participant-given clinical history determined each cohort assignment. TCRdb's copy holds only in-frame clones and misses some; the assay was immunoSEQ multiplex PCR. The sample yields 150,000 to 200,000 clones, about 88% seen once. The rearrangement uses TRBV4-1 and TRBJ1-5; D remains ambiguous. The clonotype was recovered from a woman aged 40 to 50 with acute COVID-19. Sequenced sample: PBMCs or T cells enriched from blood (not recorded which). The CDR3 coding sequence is TGCGCCAGCAGCCAAGACGGGTCCCTACCCCAGCATTTT. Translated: CASSQDGSLPQHF.